The sequence of this T cell receptor (beta chain) was determined in a study of monozygotic twins with inflammatory bowel disease. Study-wide results and caveats: Reduced clonotype sharing with other individuals was observed in IBD patients relative to healthy twins, especially with disease activity. Patient repertoires may have gained variability from differing immunosuppressive treatments.

On this clonotype: Its antigen is not known.

No T cells were sorted before total RNA was taken from whole blood. From its re-call of the 5' RACE reads, TCRdb lists each CDR3 protein once, without DNA. The sample data list approximately 200,000 distinct CDR3 sequences. The germline CDR1 and CDR2 sequences are SGHRS and YFSETQ. CDR3 size: 14 residues. The chain couples TRBV5-1 to TRBJ2-7; the TCRdb call, TRBD1, lacks DNA for checking. The sequenced sample was blood. The source is a human donor with ulcerative colitis or Crohn's disease, or a healthy co-twin of an affected twin (not recorded which). The chain's CDR3 is CASSGRTGLDEQYF.